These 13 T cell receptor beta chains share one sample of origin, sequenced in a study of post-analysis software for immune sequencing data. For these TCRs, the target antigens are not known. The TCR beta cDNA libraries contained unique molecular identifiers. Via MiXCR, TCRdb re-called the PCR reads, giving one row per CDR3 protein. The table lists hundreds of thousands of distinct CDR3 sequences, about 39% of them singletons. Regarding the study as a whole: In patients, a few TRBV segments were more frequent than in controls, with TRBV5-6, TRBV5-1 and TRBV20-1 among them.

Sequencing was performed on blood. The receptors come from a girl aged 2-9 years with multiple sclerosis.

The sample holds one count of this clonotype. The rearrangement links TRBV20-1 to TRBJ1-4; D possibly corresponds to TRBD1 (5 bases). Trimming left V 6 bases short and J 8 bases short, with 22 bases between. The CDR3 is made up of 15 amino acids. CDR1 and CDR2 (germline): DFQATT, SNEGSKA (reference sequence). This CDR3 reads CSASSRGPKGEKLFF. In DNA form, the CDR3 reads TGCAGTGCGAGTTCCCGGGGCCCCAAAGGAGAAAAACTGTTTTTT.

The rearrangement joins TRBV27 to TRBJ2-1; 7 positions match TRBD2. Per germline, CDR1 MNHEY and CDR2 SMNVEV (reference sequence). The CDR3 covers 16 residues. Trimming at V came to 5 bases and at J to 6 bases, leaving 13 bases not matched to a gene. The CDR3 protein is CASSTLPDGGFNEQFF. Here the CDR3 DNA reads TGTGCCAGCAGTACTCTCCCAGACGGGGGGTTCAATGAGCAGTTCTTC.

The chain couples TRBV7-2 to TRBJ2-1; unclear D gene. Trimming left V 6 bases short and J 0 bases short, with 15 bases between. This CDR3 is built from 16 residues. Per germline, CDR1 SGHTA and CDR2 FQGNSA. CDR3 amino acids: CASRWRLDSSYNEQFF. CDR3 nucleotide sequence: TGTGCCAGCAGATGGCGCCTCGATTCCTCCTACAATGAGCAGTTCTTC. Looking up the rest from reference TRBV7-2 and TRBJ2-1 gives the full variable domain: GAGVSQSPSNKVTEKGKDVELRCDPISGHTALYWYRQSLGQGLEFLIYFQGNSAPDKSGLPSDRFSAERTGGSVSTLTIQRTQQEDSAVYLCASRWRLDSSYNEQFFGPGTRLTVL.

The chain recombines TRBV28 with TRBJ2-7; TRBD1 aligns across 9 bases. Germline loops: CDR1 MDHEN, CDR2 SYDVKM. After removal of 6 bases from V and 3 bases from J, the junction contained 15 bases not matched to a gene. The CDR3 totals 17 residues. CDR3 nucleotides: TGTGCCAGCAGCCTTCCCCCGAGGACAGGGGAAGTCTACGAGCAGTACTTC. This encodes CASSLPPRTGEVYEQYF.

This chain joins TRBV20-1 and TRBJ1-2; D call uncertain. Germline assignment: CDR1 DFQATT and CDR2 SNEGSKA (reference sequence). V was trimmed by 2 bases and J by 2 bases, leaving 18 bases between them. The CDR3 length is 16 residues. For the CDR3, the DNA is TGCAGTGCTAGACCCCCCGACCGGGGAAGGAACTATGGCTACACCTTC. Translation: CSARPPDRGRNYGYTF.

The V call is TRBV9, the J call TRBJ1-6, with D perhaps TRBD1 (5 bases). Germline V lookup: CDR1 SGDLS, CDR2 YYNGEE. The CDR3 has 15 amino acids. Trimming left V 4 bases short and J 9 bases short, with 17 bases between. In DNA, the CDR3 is TGTGCCAGCAGCCCAACGGGCAGGGTCGGTTCACCCCTCCACTTT. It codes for CASSPTGRVGSPLHF.

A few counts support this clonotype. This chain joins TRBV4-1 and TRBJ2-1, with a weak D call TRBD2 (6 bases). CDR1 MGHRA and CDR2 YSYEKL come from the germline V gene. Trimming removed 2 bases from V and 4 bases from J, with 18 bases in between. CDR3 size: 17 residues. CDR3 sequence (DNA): TGCGCCAGCAGCCAACCATTAACGGGGGACCGTTACAATGAGCAGTTCTTC. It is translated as CASSQPLTGDRYNEQFF.

The chain's CDR3 is CASSQDRVGEQFF. The CDR3 coding sequence is TGTGCCAGCAGCCAAGATAGGGTCGGTGAGCAGTTCTTC. The chain uses TRBV3-1 and TRBJ2-1; D is unclear. CDR1 and CDR2 (germline): LGHDT, YNNKEL (reference sequence). CDR3 length: 13 residues. With 0 bases removed from V and 9 bases from J, the gap between germline ends came to 9 bases.

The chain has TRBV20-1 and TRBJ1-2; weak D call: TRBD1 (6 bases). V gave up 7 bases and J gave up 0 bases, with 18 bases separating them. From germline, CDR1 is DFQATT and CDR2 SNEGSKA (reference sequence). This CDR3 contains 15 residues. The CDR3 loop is CSVPGGQPTNYGYTF. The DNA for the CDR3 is TGCAGTGTCCCCGGGGGGCAGCCAACTAACTATGGCTACACCTTC.

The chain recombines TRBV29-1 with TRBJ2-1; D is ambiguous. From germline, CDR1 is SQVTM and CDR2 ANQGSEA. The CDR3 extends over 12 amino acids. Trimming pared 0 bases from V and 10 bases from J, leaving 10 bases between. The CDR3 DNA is TGCAGCGTTGAAGAACGGCTAAGGGAGCAGTTCTTC. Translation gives CSVEERLREQFF.

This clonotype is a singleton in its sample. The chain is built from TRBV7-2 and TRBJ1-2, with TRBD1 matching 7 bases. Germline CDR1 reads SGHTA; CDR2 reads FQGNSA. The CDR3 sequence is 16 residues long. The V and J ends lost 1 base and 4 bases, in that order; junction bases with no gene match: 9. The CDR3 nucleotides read TGTGCCAGCAGCTTAGGTGGGACAGCGAGATTCTATGGCTACACCTTC. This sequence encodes CASSLGGTARFYGYTF.

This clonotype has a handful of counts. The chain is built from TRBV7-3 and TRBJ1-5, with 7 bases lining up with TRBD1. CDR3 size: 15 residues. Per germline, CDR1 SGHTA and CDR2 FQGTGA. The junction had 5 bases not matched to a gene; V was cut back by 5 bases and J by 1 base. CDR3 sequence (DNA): TGTGCCAGCAGCGCGTACAGGGGAAGCAATCAGCCCCAGCATTTT. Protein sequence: CASSAYRGSNQPQHF.

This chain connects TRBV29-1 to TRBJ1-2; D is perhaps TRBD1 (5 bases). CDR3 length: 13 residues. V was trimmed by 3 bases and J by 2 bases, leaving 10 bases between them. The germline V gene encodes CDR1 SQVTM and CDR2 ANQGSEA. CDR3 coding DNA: TGCAGCGTTGATTTTGCAGGGAACTATGGCTACACCTTC. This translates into CSVDFAGNYGYTF.